The following is a T cell receptor beta chain sequence with its context. Its target is unknown. The record originates from a study of response to subunit inactivated influenza vaccine. Regarding the study as a whole: That few new T cells are recruited by each seasonal influenza vaccination was the authors' suggestion.

TCRdb reprocessed the RT-PCR reads with MiXCR, giving one entry per CDR3 protein. The data contain around 320,000 distinct CDR3 sequences, 20% to 25% of them singletons. This TCR was recovered from a man aged 50-75 years who received an inactivated influenza vaccine. The sequenced sample was PBMCs from blood, obtained 21 months after vaccination.

As DNA, the CDR3 is TGTGCCAGCAGTCGCAATTACCAAGAGACCCAGTACTTC. It encodes CASSRNYQETQYF. This chain connects TRBV28 to TRBJ2-5; D is undetermined. V was trimmed by 5 bases and J by 0 bases, leaving 7 bases between them. The CDR3 consists of 13 residues. Looked up from germline, CDR1 is MDHEN and CDR2 is SYDVKM.